Below, one T cell receptor (beta chain) is given with its context. Its matching antigen is unknown. Using viral peptide pools, the ViraFEST assay grew out antigen-specific CD4+ T cells prior to sequencing. Subsequent to a culture period of about nine days, CD4+ T cells were isolated. No vaccinee had earlier SARS-CoV-2 infection, and nucleocapsid antibodies were negative. The data were taken from a study of vaccination effects on CD4 cells after COVID-19. As for the study in general: BNT162b2 vaccine or mRNA-1273 vaccine was given to participants in two doses.

Study observations and caveats: Few convalescent patients were included, and no early post-infection timepoints were sampled. Cross-reactivity with common cold coronaviruses was shown by only 1 of 255 vaccine-induced clones in healthy vaccinees.

The table came from immunoSEQ multiplex PCR; TCRdb's copy has only in-frame clones and leaves some out. This table holds about 41,000 clones, 55% to 75% found once. The TCR was taken from a human donor who received a COVID-19 vaccine. Sequences were derived from CD4+ T cells from PBMCs cultured with HCoV-OC43 spike peptides, sampled before COVID-19 vaccination. Subset: HCoV-OC43 spike overlapping peptide pool stimulation.

The CDR3 DNA reads TGCGCCAGCAGCTTGGAAGGGTATACGCAGTATTTT. Amino acids: CASSLEGYTQYF. The V and J genes are TRBV5-1 and TRBJ2-3; the D is unclear. Germline V lookup: CDR1 SGHRS, CDR2 YFSETQ. Deletions cut 0 bases from V and 7 bases from J, with 6 bases between. The CDR3 length is 12 residues.